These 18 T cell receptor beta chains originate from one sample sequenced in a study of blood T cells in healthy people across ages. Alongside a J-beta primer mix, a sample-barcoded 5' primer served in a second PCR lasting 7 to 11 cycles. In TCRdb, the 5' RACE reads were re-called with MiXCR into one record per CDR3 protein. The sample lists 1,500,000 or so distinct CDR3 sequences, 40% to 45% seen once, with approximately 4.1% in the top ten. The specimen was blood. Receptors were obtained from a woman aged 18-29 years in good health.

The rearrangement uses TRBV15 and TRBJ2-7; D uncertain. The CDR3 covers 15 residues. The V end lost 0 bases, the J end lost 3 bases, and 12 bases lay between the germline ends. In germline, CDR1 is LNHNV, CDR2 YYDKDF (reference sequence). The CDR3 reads CATSRDAARFYEQYF. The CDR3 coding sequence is TGTGCCACCAGCAGAGATGCCGCAAGGTTCTACGAGCAGTACTTC.

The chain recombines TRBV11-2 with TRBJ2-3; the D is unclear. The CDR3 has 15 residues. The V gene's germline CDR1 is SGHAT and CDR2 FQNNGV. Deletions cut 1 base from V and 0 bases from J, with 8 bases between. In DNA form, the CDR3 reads TGTGCCAGCAGCTTAGGTTCCTATAGCACAGATACGCAGTATTTT. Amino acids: CASSLGSYSTDTQYF.

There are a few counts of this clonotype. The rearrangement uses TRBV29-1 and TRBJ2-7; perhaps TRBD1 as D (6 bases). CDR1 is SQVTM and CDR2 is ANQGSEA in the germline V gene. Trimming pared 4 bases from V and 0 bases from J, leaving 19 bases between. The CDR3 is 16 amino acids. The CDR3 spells CSVAGVISLSSYEQYF. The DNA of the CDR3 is TGCAGCGTTGCAGGGGTGATCTCCCTTAGCTCCTACGAGCAGTACTTC.

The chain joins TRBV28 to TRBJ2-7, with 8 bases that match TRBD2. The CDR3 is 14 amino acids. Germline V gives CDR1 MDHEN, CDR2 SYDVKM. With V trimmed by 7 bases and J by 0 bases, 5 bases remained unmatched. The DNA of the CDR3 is TGTGCCAGCAACCAACTAGCGGCCTCCTACGAGCAGTACTTC. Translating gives CASNQLAASYEQYF.

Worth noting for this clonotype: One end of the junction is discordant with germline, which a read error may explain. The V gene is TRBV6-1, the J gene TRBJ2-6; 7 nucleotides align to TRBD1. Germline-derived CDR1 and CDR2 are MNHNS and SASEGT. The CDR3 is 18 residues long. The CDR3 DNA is TGCGCCAGCATCATCACCAGGACAGGCGGCTCTGGGGCCAACGTCCTGACTTTC. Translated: CASIITRTGGSGANVLTF.

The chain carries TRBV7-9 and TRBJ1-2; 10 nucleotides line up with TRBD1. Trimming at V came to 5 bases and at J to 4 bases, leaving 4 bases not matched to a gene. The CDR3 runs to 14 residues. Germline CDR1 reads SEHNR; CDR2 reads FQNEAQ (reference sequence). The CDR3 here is CASSNRDRGYGYTF. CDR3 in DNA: TGTGCCAGCAGCAACCGGGACAGGGGCTATGGCTACACCTTC.

CDR3 loop: CASSQLGGIYEQYF. The CDR3 nucleotides read TGTGCCAGCAGCCAGCTGGGGGGTATCTACGAGCAGTACTTC. The gene calls are TRBV3-1 and TRBJ2-7; weak D call: TRBD2 (6 bases). The V end lost 3 bases, the J end lost 3 bases, and 12 bases lay between the germline ends. Germline V gene lookup returns CDR1 LGHDT and CDR2 YNNKEL (reference sequence). The CDR3 has 14 amino acids.

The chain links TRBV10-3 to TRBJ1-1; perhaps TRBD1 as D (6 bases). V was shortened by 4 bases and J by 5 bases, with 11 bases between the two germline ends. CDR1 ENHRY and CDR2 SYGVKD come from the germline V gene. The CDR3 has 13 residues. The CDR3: CAISVGGLTEAFF. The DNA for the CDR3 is TGTGCCATCAGTGTTGGGGGGCTTACTGAAGCTTTCTTT.

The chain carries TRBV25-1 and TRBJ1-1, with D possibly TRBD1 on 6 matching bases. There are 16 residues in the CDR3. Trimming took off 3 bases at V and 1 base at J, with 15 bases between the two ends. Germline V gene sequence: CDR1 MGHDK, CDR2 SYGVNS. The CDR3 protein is CASSDPRGRGNTEAFF. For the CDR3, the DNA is TGTGCCAGCAGTGACCCAAGGGGCAGGGGGAACACTGAAGCTTTCTTT.

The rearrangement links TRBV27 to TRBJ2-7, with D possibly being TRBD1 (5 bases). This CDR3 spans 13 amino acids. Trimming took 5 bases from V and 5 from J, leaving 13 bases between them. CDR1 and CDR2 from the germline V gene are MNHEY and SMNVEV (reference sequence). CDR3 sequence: CASSVNGAHEQYF. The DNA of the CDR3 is TGTGCCAGCAGTGTTAATGGGGCCCACGAGCAGTACTTC.

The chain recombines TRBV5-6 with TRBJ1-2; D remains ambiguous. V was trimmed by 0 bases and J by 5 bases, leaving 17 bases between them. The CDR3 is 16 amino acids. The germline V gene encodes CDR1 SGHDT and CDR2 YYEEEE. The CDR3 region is CASSLDLSGSEYGYTF. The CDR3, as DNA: TGTGCCAGCAGCTTGGATTTGTCGGGGTCTGAATATGGCTACACCTTC.

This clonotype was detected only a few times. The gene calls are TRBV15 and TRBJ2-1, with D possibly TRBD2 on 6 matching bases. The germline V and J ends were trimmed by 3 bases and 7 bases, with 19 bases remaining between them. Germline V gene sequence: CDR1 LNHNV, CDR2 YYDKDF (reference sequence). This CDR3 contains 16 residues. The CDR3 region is CATSSPASVESNEQFF. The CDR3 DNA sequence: TGTGCCACCAGCAGCCCCGCTAGCGTTGAGTCGAATGAGCAGTTCTTC.

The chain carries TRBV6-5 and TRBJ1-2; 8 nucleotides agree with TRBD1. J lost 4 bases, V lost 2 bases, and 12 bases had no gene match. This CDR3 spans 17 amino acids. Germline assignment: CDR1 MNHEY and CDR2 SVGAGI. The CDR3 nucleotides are TGTGCCAGCAGTTACCTCGGCGCAGGGGGCAGATGCTATGGCTACACCTTC. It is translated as CASSYLGAGGRCYGYTF.

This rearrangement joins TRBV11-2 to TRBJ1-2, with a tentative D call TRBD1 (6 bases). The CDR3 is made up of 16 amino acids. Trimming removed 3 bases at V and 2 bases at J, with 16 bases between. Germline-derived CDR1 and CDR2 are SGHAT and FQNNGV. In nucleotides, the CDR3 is TGTGCCAGCAGCTTCGGAAGGGGGGCCGTAAACTATGGCTACACCTTC. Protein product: CASSFGRGAVNYGYTF.

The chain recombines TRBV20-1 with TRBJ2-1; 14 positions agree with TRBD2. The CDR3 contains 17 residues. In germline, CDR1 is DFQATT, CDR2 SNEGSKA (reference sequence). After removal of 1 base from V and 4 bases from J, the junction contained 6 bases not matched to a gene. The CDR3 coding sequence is TGCAGTGCTAGAGTGACTAGCGGGGGGGATAATTACAATGAGCAGTTCTTC. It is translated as CSARVTSGGDNYNEQFF.

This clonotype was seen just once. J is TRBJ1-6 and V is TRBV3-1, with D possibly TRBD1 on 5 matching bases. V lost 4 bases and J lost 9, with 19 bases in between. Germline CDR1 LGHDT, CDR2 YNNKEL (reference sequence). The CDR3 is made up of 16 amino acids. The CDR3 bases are TGTGCCAGCAGCCCCTTACCGGGACGGGATAGTTCACCCCTCCACTTT. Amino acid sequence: CASSPLPGRDSSPLHF. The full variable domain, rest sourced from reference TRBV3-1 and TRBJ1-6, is DTAVSQTPKYLVTQMGNDKSIKCEQNLGHDTMYWYKQDSKKFLKIMFSYNNKELIINETVPNRFSPKSPDKAHLNLHINSLELGDSAVYFCASSPLPGRDSSPLHFGNGTRLTVT.

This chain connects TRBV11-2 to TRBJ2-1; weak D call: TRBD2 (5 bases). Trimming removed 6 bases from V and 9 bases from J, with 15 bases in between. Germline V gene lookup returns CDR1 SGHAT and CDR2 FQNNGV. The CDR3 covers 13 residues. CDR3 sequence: CASSPTDGIEQFF. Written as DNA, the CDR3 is TGTGCCAGCAGTCCTACCGACGGGATTGAGCAGTTCTTC.

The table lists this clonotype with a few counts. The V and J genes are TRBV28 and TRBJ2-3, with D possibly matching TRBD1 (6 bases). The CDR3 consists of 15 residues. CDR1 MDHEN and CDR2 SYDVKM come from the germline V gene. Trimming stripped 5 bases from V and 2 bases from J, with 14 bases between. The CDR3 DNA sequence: TGTGCCAGCAGTCTCTCGGACAGATCCACAGATACGCAGTATTTT. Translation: CASSLSDRSTDTQYF.